The 22 T cell receptor beta chains in this list originate from one sample, sequenced in a study of blood T cells in healthy people across ages. Primed by a sample-barcoded 5' primer and a J-beta primer mix, a second PCR proceeded for roughly 7 to 11 cycles. Via MiXCR, TCRdb re-called the 5' RACE reads, giving one row per CDR3 protein. Of 650,000 to 1,000,000 distinct CDR3 sequences listed, roughly 40% are singletons. The sequenced sample was blood. The receptors were sampled from a man between 18 and 35 years old in good health.

This chain links TRBV7-2 with TRBJ1-5; D might be TRBD1 (5 bases). The V end lost 2 bases, the J end lost 0 bases, and 11 bases lay between the germline ends. The CDR3 spans 16 residues. CDR1 SGHTA and CDR2 FQGNSA come from the germline V gene. The CDR3, as DNA: TGTGCCAGCAGCTTAAATGGAGGGGTTAGCAATCAGCCCCAGCATTTT. Its protein is CASSLNGGVSNQPQHF.

This clonotype was recorded many times. This chain connects TRBV29-1 to TRBJ2-7; D assignment may be TRBD1 or TRBD2 (5 bases each). The germline V gene encodes CDR1 SQVTM and CDR2 ANQGSEA. V shed 3 bases and J shed 0 bases, with 9 bases lying between them. The CDR3 is 13 residues long. CDR3 sequence: CSVEGPYSYEQYF. Written as DNA, the CDR3 is TGCAGCGTTGAGGGACCTTACTCCTACGAGCAGTACTTC.

The genes are TRBV7-8 and TRBJ2-7, with 7 bases matching TRBD1. Germline-derived CDR1 and CDR2 are SGHVS and FQNEAQ. The length of the CDR3 is 15 residues. The V and J ends lost 5 bases and 0 bases, in that order; junction bases with no gene match: 7. The CDR3 region has the DNA TGTGCCAGCAGCCTAACAGGGGTCAGCTCCTACGAGCAGTACTTC. This encodes CASSLTGVSSYEQYF.

The chain couples TRBV4-1 to TRBJ1-2; no clear D. The CDR3 is made up of 12 amino acids. The germline V gene has CDR1 MGHRA and CDR2 YSYEKL. Trimming shortened V by 1 base and J by 8 bases, and 8 bases separated the two germline ends. CDR3 in DNA: TGCGCCAGCAGCCAAGCTATGGGCGGCTACACCTTC. This codes for CASSQAMGGYTF.

This clonotype came up many times. The chain recombines TRBV20-1 with TRBJ2-3; the match to TRBD2 covers 8 bases. The CDR3 consists of 17 residues. The junction had 10 bases not matched to a gene; V was cut back by 0 bases and J by 2 bases. Germline CDR1 is DFQATT and CDR2 is SNEGSKA (reference sequence). The CDR3 loop is CSARDFKEAGATDTQYF. CDR3 bases: TGCAGTGCTAGAGATTTTAAAGAAGCGGGGGCCACAGATACGCAGTATTTT.

The CDR3 region is CASSSRDGEPLYGYTF. In DNA form, the CDR3 reads TGTGCCAGCAGTTCCCGGGACGGAGAGCCCCTCTATGGCTACACCTTC. V usage is TRBV27 and J usage is TRBJ1-2; D is possibly TRBD1 (5 bases). The V end was cut by 4 bases, the J end by 4 bases, with 19 bases between. Germline assignment: CDR1 MNHEY and CDR2 SMNVEV (reference sequence). The CDR3 is 16 residues long.

This clonotype was recorded at least ten times. The V gene is TRBV7-6, the J gene TRBJ1-2; no firm D call. Per the germline V gene, CDR1 is SGHVS and CDR2 is FNYEAQ. Trimming removed 5 bases at V and 1 base at J, with 8 bases between. This CDR3 contains 13 residues. The CDR3 coding sequence is TGTGCCAGCAGCGAGGGAGTTAACTATGGCTACACCTTC. It codes for CASSEGVNYGYTF. The complete variable domain, with remaining parts taken from reference TRBV7-6 and TRBJ1-2, reads GAGVSQSPRYKVTKRGQDVALRCDPISGHVSLYWYRQALGQGPEFLTYFNYEAQQDKSGLPNDRFSAERPEGSISTLTIQRTEQRDSAMYRCASSEGVNYGYTFGSGTRLTVV.

The chain employs TRBV7-2 and TRBJ2-5; D unclear. The germline V gene has CDR1 SGHTA and CDR2 FQGNSA. V lost 3 bases to trimming and J lost 11 bases, with 19 bases between them. The CDR3 consists of 14 residues. The CDR3 region has the DNA TGTGCCAGCAGCTTGGGTAGTGAGCGAAATGAGCAGTACTTC. This sequence encodes CASSLGSERNEQYF.

The chain carries TRBV7-2 and TRBJ2-5; 11 bases align to TRBD2. TRBJ2-7 explains the end of the DNA better; the J call may be wrong. Per the germline V gene, CDR1 is SGHTA and CDR2 is FQGNSA. The CDR3 is 17 residues long. Written as DNA, the CDR3 is TGTGCCAGCAGCGGGCCAGGGACTAGCGGAGAGCACGGCGAGCAGTACTTC. Its protein product is CASSGPGTSGEHGEQYF.

As concerns this clonotype: This could be a read error, since a much larger clone is one nucleotide away. The rearrangement uses TRBV27 and TRBJ2-7, with D possibly being TRBD1 or TRBD2 (6 bases each). This CDR3 spans 15 amino acids. V lost 4 bases and J lost 4, with 17 bases in between. CDR1 and CDR2 (germline): MNHEY, SMNVEV (reference sequence). The DNA of the CDR3 is TGTGCCAGCAGTTCAGAGGGGGACGGGGGTTACGAGCAGTACTTC. Translated: CASSSEGDGGYEQYF.

The table lists this clonotype with a few counts. The V and J genes are TRBV15 and TRBJ1-4; possible D gene TRBD1, 5 bases. The CDR3 has 14 residues. The germline V gene encodes CDR1 LNHNV and CDR2 YYDKDF (reference sequence). V was trimmed by 0 bases and J by 8 bases, leaving 10 bases between them. CDR3 sequence: CATSRDGDGEKLFF. In nucleotides, the CDR3 is TGTGCCACCAGCAGAGACGGGGACGGAGAAAAACTGTTTTTT.

This clonotype was observed many times. This chain uses TRBV6-5 with TRBJ2-7; D is undetermined. From germline, CDR1 is MNHEY and CDR2 SVGAGI. Trimming pared 3 bases from V and 0 bases from J, leaving 6 bases between. The CDR3 has 13 residues. The CDR3 here is CASSYLSSYEQYF. CDR3 nucleotides: TGTGCCAGCAGTTATTTAAGCTCCTACGAGCAGTACTTC.

This clonotype was observed at least ten times. The chain joins TRBV6-5 to TRBJ2-1, with D possibly TRBD1 on 5 matching bases. Trimming cost V 0 bases and J 9 bases, with 15 bases left between them. This CDR3 has 15 amino acids. Germline lookup yields CDR1 MNHEY and CDR2 SVGAGI. In nucleotides, the CDR3 is TGTGCCAGCAGTTACTCTTCGCAGGGATGGAGTGAGCAGTTCTTC. It encodes CASSYSSQGWSEQFF.

The rearrangement uses TRBV27 and TRBJ2-5; D gene uncertain. V was clipped by 0 bases and J by 11 bases, with 13 bases between them. Germline V gives CDR1 MNHEY, CDR2 SMNVEV (reference sequence). CDR3 length equals 13 residues. Here the CDR3 reads CASSLSLGTKQYF. The CDR3 DNA reads as TGTGCCAGCAGTTTATCATTGGGAACAAAGCAGTACTTC.

This clonotype was seen only a few times. V gene TRBV20-1 combines with J gene TRBJ1-4; weak D call: TRBD1 (6 bases). The CDR3 covers 14 residues. The V gene lost 3 bases and the J gene lost 7 bases, with 15 bases spanning the gap. Germline CDR1 and CDR2: DFQATT and SNEGSKA (reference sequence). In DNA form, the CDR3 reads TGCAGTGCTAGGTCCGGGGGGGGCGGTGAAAAACTGTTTTTT. Protein product: CSARSGGGGEKLFF.

The V call is TRBV5-1, the J call TRBJ2-5; D unclear. The CDR3 extends over 17 amino acids. Germline loops: CDR1 SGHRS, CDR2 YFSETQ. Between the trimmed V and J ends, which lost 2 bases and 5 bases, there was a span of 22 bases. CDR3 amino acids: CASSFRPPADSDETQYF. As DNA, the CDR3 is TGCGCCAGCAGCTTTAGACCCCCGGCAGATTCCGACGAGACCCAGTACTTC.

The table lists this clonotype with many counts. The rearrangement joins TRBV20-1 to TRBJ1-2, with a possible D match to TRBD1 (5 bases). The CDR3 runs 13 residues. Germline-derived CDR1 and CDR2 are DFQATT and SNEGSKA (reference sequence). V dropped 6 bases and J dropped 4 bases, with 15 bases sitting between them. The CDR3 nucleotides read TGCAGTGCCTCGTCAGGAGGGACCTATGGCTACACCTTC. It translates to CSASSGGTYGYTF.

This clonotype was seen more than once but under ten times. V gene TRBV12-3 or TRBV12-4 combines with J gene TRBJ2-3; 7 bases agree with TRBD1. CDR3 length equals 15 residues. Trimming cost V 3 bases and J 0 bases; bases outside gene matches: 3. Here the CDR3 reads CASSFPGGSTDTQYF. The CDR3 nucleotides read TGTGCCAGCAGTTTCCCAGGGGGTAGCACAGATACGCAGTATTTT.

The chain uses TRBV5-4 and TRBJ1-4; weak D call: TRBD1 (6 bases). The CDR3 totals 13 residues. Looked up from germline, CDR1 is SGHNT and CDR2 is YYREEE (reference sequence). V was pared by 4 bases and J by 10 bases, with 14 bases between. CDR3 bases: TGTGCCAGCAGCAGGGCGACAGGTGGAAAACTGTTTTTT. As protein: CASSRATGGKLFF.

This clonotype was counted between two and nine times. The genes are TRBV12-3 or TRBV12-4 and TRBJ2-5, with D perhaps matching TRBD2 (5 bases). The CDR3 totals 15 residues. Trimming removed 5 bases at V and 2 bases at J, with 15 bases between. The CDR3 coding sequence is TGTGCCAGCAGTCCCGAGGGTCAGTCGCAAGAGACCCAGTACTTC. Protein product: CASSPEGQSQETQYF.

This clonotype has only a few counts. CDR3 in amino acids: CASSLPAGELETQYF. The CDR3 nucleotides are TGTGCCAGCAGCTTGCCTGCGGGGGAGTTGGAGACCCAGTACTTC. The J gene is TRBJ2-5, the V gene TRBV7-9; 7 bases agree with TRBD2. Germline-derived CDR1 and CDR2 are SEHNR and FQNEAQ (reference sequence). With V trimmed by 3 bases and J by 5 bases, 9 bases remained unmatched. This CDR3 spans 15 amino acids.

This chain connects TRBV30 to TRBJ1-2; no clear D gene. Germline loops: CDR1 GTSNPN, CDR2 SVGIG (reference sequence). The CDR3 covers 13 residues. V gave up 0 bases and J gave up 1 base, with 6 bases separating them. DNA for the CDR3: TGTGCCTGGAGTGTGAGCGGTAACTATGGCTACACCTTC. Translating gives CAWSVSGNYGYTF. Full variable domain (outside the CDR3, taken from reference TRBV30 and TRBJ1-2): SQTIHQWPATLVQPVGSPLSLECTVEGTSNPNLYWYRQAAGRGLQLLFYSVGIGQISSEVPQNLSASRPQDRQFILSSKKLLLSDSGFYLCAWSVSGNYGYTFGSGTRLTVV.